These 4 T cell receptor beta chains share one sample of origin, sequenced in a study of CD4 T cells in relation to SARS-CoV-2 and coronaviruses. Sequencing was performed with immunoSEQ multiplex PCR; in TCRdb, only in-frame clones are kept and a portion is missing. There are tens of thousands of clones in the sample; about two thirds occur only once, and less than 20% lies in the top ten. Their cognate antigens are unknown. Before the COVID-19 pandemic, during about 2011-2019, CD4+ T cells were taken from unexposed donors. Isolation of CD4+ T cells took place after less than 11 days in culture. Specimen: CD4+ T cells from PBMCs, cultured in vitro. Every receptor here comes from a human donor in good health.

This rearrangement joins TRBV6-5 to TRBJ2-7, with D possibly being TRBD1 or TRBD2 (5 bases each). With 7 bases removed from V and 3 bases from J, the gap between germline ends came to 16 bases. CDR1 is MNHEY and CDR2 is SVGAGI in the germline V gene. The CDR3 is 14 residues long. CDR3 sequence reads: CASTRGADRYEQYF. The CDR3 DNA follows: TGTGCCAGCACCCGAGGGGCCGATCGCTACGAGCAGTACTTC.

This clone was observed a handful of times. J is TRBJ1-5 and V is TRBV19, with 7 bases identical to TRBD1. CDR1 and CDR2 (germline): LNHDA, SQIVND (reference sequence). The length of the CDR3 is 14 residues. The ends lost 7 bases at V and 2 bases at J; junction bases unmatched: 5. CDR3 sequence: CASTRQGGNQPQHF. As DNA, the CDR3 is TGTGCCAGTACCCGACAGGGAGGCAATCAGCCCCAGCATTTT.

In its sample, this clone ranks as medium-sized. The rearrangement joins TRBV6-4 to TRBJ1-1, with 7 bases identical to TRBD1. CDR3 length: 18 residues. Germline lookup yields CDR1 MRHNA and CDR2 SNTAGT. J lost 1 base, V lost 6 bases, and 17 bases had no gene match. CDR3 sequence (DNA): TGTGCCAGCAGGACCCTCGCCCAGATCACAGGGGCGAACACTGAAGCTTTCTTT. This codes for CASRTLAQITGANTEAFF.

Details on this clone: At one end the junction does not follow the germline gene, possibly because of a read error. DNA of the CDR3: TGTGCCTGGGGGAAGACAGGCCAATTCTACGTGCAGTACTTC. Translation gives CAWGKTGQFYVQYF. V gene TRBV30 combines with J gene TRBJ2-7, with D perhaps matching TRBD1 (6 bases). This CDR3 spans 14 amino acids. Germline CDR1 GTSNPN, CDR2 SVGIG (reference sequence).